Below, 23 T cell receptor beta chains from the same sample are listed, as sequenced in a study of control samples from healthy donors and cancer patients. The repertoire was sequenced with immunoSEQ multiplex PCR; TCRdb's copy has only in-frame clones and lacks some. The table lists roughly 400,000 clones, over 75% of them singletons, with around 6.5% in the top ten. What was sequenced was PBMCs. The receptors derive from a man between 35 and 55 years old with head and neck cancer.

V is TRBV6-4 and J is TRBJ1-6; D perhaps matches TRBD1 (5 bases). There are 17 residues in the CDR3. Trimming took 7 bases from V and 0 from J, leaving 16 bases between them. CDR1 MRHNA and CDR2 SNTAGT come from the germline V gene. The CDR3 region has the DNA TGTGCCAGCACCTCGGGGACCTCCAGCTCCTATAATTCACCCCTCCACTTT. Protein product: CASTSGTSSSYNSPLHF.

The gene calls are TRBV6-5 and TRBJ1-4; TRBD1 matches at 7 bases. This CDR3 contains 14 residues. From germline, CDR1 is MNHEY and CDR2 SVGAGI. V was pared by 1 base and J by 4 bases, with 0 bases of the junction left unmatched. Written as DNA, the CDR3 is TGTGCCAGCAGTTACTACAGGGGTAATGAAAAACTGTTTTTT. It translates to CASSYYRGNEKLFF.

This clone appeared a single time. The chain employs TRBV5-5 and TRBJ2-1; the D is unclear. The CDR3 runs 13 residues. Trimming removed 4 bases from V and 6 bases from J, with 11 bases in between. CDR1 SGHKS and CDR2 YYEKEE come from the germline V gene (reference sequence). DNA for the CDR3: TGTGCCAGCAGCCTGATGAGGTCCAATGAGCAGTTCTTC. Amino acid sequence: CASSLMRSNEQFF.

The chain joins TRBV19 to TRBJ2-3; 8 nucleotides line up with TRBD1. The CDR3 is 13 amino acids. CDR1 and CDR2 from the germline V gene are LNHDA and SQIVND (reference sequence). With V trimmed by 6 bases and J by 4 bases, 3 bases remained unmatched. In nucleotides, the CDR3 is TGTGCCAGTAGCCAGACAGGGGCAGATACGCAGTATTTT. Amino acid sequence: CASSQTGADTQYF. Combining the CDR3 with reference TRBV19 and TRBJ2-3 gives the whole variable domain DGGITQSPKYLFRKEGQNVTLSCEQNLNHDAMYWYRQDPGQGLRLIYYSQIVNDFQKGDIAEGYSVSREKKESFPLTVTSAQKNPTAFYLCASSQTGADTQYFGPGTRLTVL.

The chain recombines TRBV28 with TRBJ1-1; D is uncertain. Trimming cost V 5 bases and J 8 bases, with 18 bases left between them. Germline assignment: CDR1 MDHEN and CDR2 SYDVKM. The CDR3 contains 14 residues. The CDR3 region is CASSPPGLQEEAFF. In DNA, the CDR3 is TGTGCCAGCAGTCCACCCGGATTGCAAGAGGAAGCTTTCTTT.

The chain carries TRBV3-1 (or the pseudogene TRBV3-2) and TRBJ2-3; D is tentatively TRBD1 or TRBD2 (5 bases each). The CDR3 is 17 amino acids. V lost 4 bases to trimming and J lost 0 bases, with 17 bases between them. Germline CDR1 is LGHDT and CDR2 is YNNKEL (reference sequence). CDR3 loop: CASSRRYRDGSTDTQYF. In DNA form, the CDR3 reads TGTGCCAGCAGCCGACGTTACCGGGACGGTAGCACAGATACGCAGTATTTT.

In its sample, this clone was seen a few times. The chain has TRBV1 and TRBJ1-1. TRBV1 is an annotated pseudogene. The CDR3 covers 14 residues. The CDR3 spells CTSSRRSWITEAFF. The CDR3 bases are TGCACCAGCAGCCGAAGGAGTTGGATTACTGAAGCTTTCTTT.

The rearrangement links TRBV29-1 to TRBJ2-3, with D perhaps matching TRBD1 (6 bases). The CDR3 spans 20 residues. Per germline, CDR1 SQVTM and CDR2 ANQGSEA. V lost 4 bases and J lost 0, with 29 bases in between. The CDR3: CSVGGFSDSSRRVSTDTQYF. The DNA of the CDR3 is TGCAGCGTTGGGGGTTTCTCGGACAGTAGCAGGCGGGTTAGCACAGATACGCAGTATTTT.

The rearrangement uses TRBV4-2 and TRBJ2-3; TRBD2 agrees at 11 bases. With V trimmed by 1 base and J by 5 bases, 14 bases remained unmatched. The CDR3 has 19 residues. CDR1 and CDR2 from the germline V gene are LGHNA and YNFKEQ. Written as DNA, the CDR3 is TGTGCCAGCAGCCAAGGTTCTAGCGGGGGGAAATTTGAACGAGATACGCAGTATTTT. Translation: CASSQGSSGGKFERDTQYF.

The chain uses TRBV7-9 and TRBJ2-1; TRBD2 aligns across 9 bases. The length of the CDR3 is 17 residues. Germline V gene sequence: CDR1 SEHNR, CDR2 FQNEAQ (reference sequence). V gave up 5 bases and J gave up 4 bases; unmatched junction bases: 12. The CDR3 sequence is CASSLPSGGPPYNEQFF. CDR3 sequence (DNA): TGTGCCAGCAGCCTCCCAAGCGGGGGGCCTCCGTACAATGAGCAGTTCTTC. Using reference TRBV7-9 and TRBJ2-1 for the parts outside the CDR3, the full variable domain is DTGVSQNPRHKITKRGQNVTFRCDPISEHNRLYWYRQTLGQGPEFLTYFQNEAQLEKSRLLSDRFSAERPKGSFSTLEIQRTEQGDSAMYLCASSLPSGGPPYNEQFFGPGTRLTVL.

With respect to this clone: Within the sample, other DNA sequences also encode this same CDR3. V is TRBV12-5 and J is TRBJ2-3; D is ambiguous. CDR1 is LGHNT and CDR2 is FRNRAP in the germline V gene. The CDR3 is made up of 12 amino acids. V lost 6 bases and J 0 bases, leaving 4 bases between the germline ends. The CDR3, as DNA: TGTGCTAGTGGAGGGAGCACAGATACGCAGTATTTT. Its translation: CASGGSTDTQYF.

The rearrangement joins TRBV11-1 to TRBJ2-7, with 7 bases identical to TRBD1. The junction had 5 bases not matched to a gene; V was cut back by 0 bases and J by 6 bases. The CDR3 runs to 14 residues. Germline CDR1 SGHAT, CDR2 FQDESV (reference sequence). CDR3 protein: CASSLAWGTVEQYF. CDR3 bases: TGTGCCAGCAGCTTAGCCTGGGGGACAGTCGAGCAGTACTTC.

This clone came up a few times. The genes are TRBV6-2 or TRBV6-3 and TRBJ2-5; weak D call: TRBD2 (6 bases). V was shortened by 2 bases and J by 5 bases, with 9 bases between the two germline ends. CDR1 is MNHEY, CDR2 SVGEGT, per germline. The CDR3 consists of 13 residues. Here the CDR3 DNA reads TGTGCCAGCAGTTACGGGGGGTGGGAGACCCAGTACTTC. Encoded protein: CASSYGGWETQYF.

The chain employs TRBV6-5 and TRBJ2-7, with 8 bases aligning to TRBD1. The CDR3 runs to 15 residues. J gave up 0 bases and V 6 bases, and 7 bases lay outside the gene matches. The germline CDR1 and CDR2 sequences are MNHEY and SVGAGI. CDR3 in amino acids: CASSGDRSSSYEQYF. The DNA of the CDR3 is TGTGCCAGCAGCGGGGACAGGTCGAGCTCCTACGAGCAGTACTTC.

The V gene is TRBV6-5, the J gene TRBJ1-2; possible D gene TRBD1, 6 bases. V shed 7 bases and J shed 6 bases, with 15 bases lying between them. The germline gives CDR1 MNHEY, CDR2 SVGAGI. The CDR3 covers 13 residues. In DNA, the CDR3 is TGTGCCAGCACTGGGGGCTACGGGGATGGCTACACCTTC. It specifies CASTGGYGDGYTF.

The J gene is TRBJ2-7, the V gene TRBV4-1; the match to TRBD1 covers 7 bases. Looked up from germline, CDR1 is MGHRA and CDR2 is YSYEKL. V trimming: 3 bases; J trimming: 7 bases; junction bases outside the gene matches: 9. This CDR3 is built from 14 residues. The CDR3 protein is CASSQDRNSLEQYF. The CDR3 DNA is TGCGCCAGCAGCCAGGACAGGAATTCCTTGGAGCAGTACTTC.

The CDR3 DNA reads TGTGCCAGCAGCTTAATGGCGCCGGGCTCTGGAAACACCATATATTTT. Amino acids: CASSLMAPGSGNTIYF. V gene TRBV7-2 combines with J gene TRBJ1-3; D remains ambiguous. Germline loops: CDR1 SGHTA, CDR2 FQGNSA. This CDR3 region has 16 residues. Trimming shortened V by 2 bases and J by 0 bases, and 11 bases separated the two germline ends. The full variable domain, completed using reference TRBV7-2 and TRBJ1-3, is GAGVSQSPSNKVTEKGKDVELRCDPISGHTALYWYRQSLGQGLEFLIYFQGNSAPDKSGLPSDRFSAERTGGSVSTLTIQRTQQEDSAVYLCASSLMAPGSGNTIYFGEGSWLTVV.

This rearrangement joins TRBV24-1 to TRBJ2-1; 7 bases align to TRBD1. V shed 4 bases and J 8 bases; nucleotides not matched to a gene: 4. The CDR3 runs 13 residues. Germline CDR1 KGHDR, CDR2 SFDVKD. The CDR3 bases are TGTGCCACCAGTGACCCACAGGGGCATGAGCAGTTCTTC. It is translated as CATSDPQGHEQFF.

V usage is TRBV7-9 and J usage is TRBJ1-1, with a weak D call TRBD1 (6 bases). The CDR3 consists of 13 residues. Per the germline V gene, CDR1 is SEHNR and CDR2 is FQNEAQ (reference sequence). Trimming left V 3 bases short and J 6 bases short, with 11 bases between. The CDR3 loop reads CASSFQGLPEAFF. CDR3 bases: TGTGCCAGCAGCTTCCAGGGGCTCCCTGAAGCTTTCTTT.

This rearrangement joins TRBV4-1 to TRBJ1-1; 7 nucleotides line up with TRBD1. The V gene's germline CDR1 is MGHRA and CDR2 YSYEKL. The CDR3 runs 17 residues. Trimming at V came to 3 bases and at J to 4 bases, leaving 14 bases not matched to a gene. The CDR3 coding sequence is TGCGCCAGCAGCCATAACAGGGGTGTTGAATTTGGCACTGAAGCTTTCTTT. Its translation is CASSHNRGVEFGTEAFF.

The CDR3 DNA is TGTGCCACGAAAAAACAGGGGCTCGCCTATAATTCACCCCTCCACTTT. Amino acid sequence: CATKKQGLAYNSPLHF. V is TRBV28 and J is TRBJ1-6, with 7 bases lining up with TRBD1. The CDR3 spans 16 residues. Germline CDR1 and CDR2: MDHEN and SYDVKM. V shed 10 bases, J shed 2 bases, and the junction held 11 bases outside the gene matches.

This rearrangement joins TRBV3-1 (or the pseudogene TRBV3-2) to TRBJ1-6, with a weak D call TRBD1 (5 bases). The CDR3 spans 14 residues. Germline V gene sequence: CDR1 LGHDT, CDR2 YNNKEL (reference sequence). Trimming left V 3 bases short and J 14 bases short, with 17 bases between. CDR3: CASSQELGRDALHF. CDR3 nucleotides: TGTGCCAGCAGCCAGGAGCTGGGACGAGACGCCCTCCACTTT.

The chain combines TRBV12-3 or TRBV12-4 with TRBJ1-1, with D tentatively TRBD1 (5 bases). V lost 5 bases and J 7 bases, leaving 11 bases between the germline ends. The CDR3 covers 12 residues. CDR3 in DNA: TGTGCCAGCAGTCCCGACAGAGGTGAAGCTTTCTTT. It is translated as CASSPDRGEAFF.